This T cell receptor beta chain was found in a study of blood T cell repertoires in COVID-19. The overall study: Sample material is recorded as cDNA or gDNA derived from T cells, B-cell-depleted T cells, or PBMCs.

Under the authors' procedure: Amplifying reference gene primers gave estimates of nucleated cell counts. Assay used: immunoSEQ multiplex PCR; TCRdb lists only in-frame clones, some missing. V, J and clone size were drawn from that table, and D and trimming were deduced from the DNA. The sample has some 160,000 clones; roughly 93% are singletons. The V gene's germline CDR1 is KGHSH and CDR2 LQKENI. V lost 3 bases, J lost 1 base, and 13 bases lay in between. The CDR3 is 17 amino acids. The specimen sequenced was peripheral blood. This chain links TRBV18 with TRBJ2-6, with D possibly TRBD1 on 6 matching bases. The receptor was derived from a young man with acute or convalescent COVID-19. CDR3 coding DNA: TGTGCCAGCTCACCTGAGGGGGTCTCTTCTGGGGCCAACGTCCTGACTTTC. Encoded protein: CASSPEGVSSGANVLTF. The variable domain in full, completed from reference TRBV18 and TRBJ2-6, reads NAGVMQNPRHLVRRRGQEARLRCSPMKGHSHVYWYRQLPEEGLKFMVYLQKENIIDESGMPKERFSAEFPKEGPSILRIQQVVRGDSAAYFCASSPEGVSSGANVLTFGAGSRLTVL.